What follows are 27 T cell receptor beta chains derived from one specimen sequenced in a study of blood T cell repertoires in COVID-19. TCRdb's table, derived via immunoSEQ multiplex PCR, lists solely in-frame clones and lacks some. The repertoire has under 200,000 clones, around four fifths of them found once; the top ten carry 6% to 7.5%. Sequencing was performed on peripheral blood. The receptors were gathered from a man in his 70s with active or convalescent COVID-19.

The V and J genes are TRBV12-3 or TRBV12-4 and TRBJ1-1; D is unclear. Trimming pared 5 bases from V and 2 bases from J, leaving 9 bases between. This CDR3 contains 13 residues. The CDR3: CASSPSFNTEAFF. Here the CDR3 DNA reads TGTGCCAGCAGTCCCTCCTTCAACACTGAAGCTTTCTTT.

The chain links TRBV27 to TRBJ1-1; a weak D match, TRBD1 (6 bases). The CDR3 contains 15 residues. V gave up 5 bases and J gave up 0 bases, with 13 bases separating them. The germline CDR1 and CDR2 sequences are MNHEY and SMNVEV (reference sequence). The CDR3 loop is CASSPWDNMNTEAFF. The CDR3 nucleotides are TGTGCCAGCAGTCCCTGGGACAACATGAACACTGAAGCTTTCTTT.

The chain recombines TRBV18 with TRBJ1-1, with unresolved D. With 0 bases removed from V and 0 bases from J, the gap between germline ends came to 11 bases. Germline V lookup: CDR1 KGHSH, CDR2 LQKENI. The CDR3 covers 16 residues. The CDR3 region is CASSPPGSLMNTEAFF. As DNA, the CDR3 is TGTGCCAGCTCACCACCGGGCAGCCTTATGAACACTGAAGCTTTCTTT.

There are a few counts of this clone. The rearrangement uses TRBV18 and TRBJ1-4; D might be TRBD1 (5 bases). Trimming removed 2 bases at V and 7 bases at J, with 14 bases between. Germline V gene data show CDR1 as KGHSH and CDR2 as LQKENI. The CDR3 length is 15 residues. CDR3: CASSPAGSGPEKLFF. The CDR3 nucleotides read TGTGCCAGCTCACCAGCAGGGTCGGGTCCTGAAAAACTGTTTTTT.

The gene calls are TRBV6-5 and TRBJ1-1, with 7 bases that match TRBD1. This CDR3 region has 14 residues. V was pared by 7 bases and J by 1 base, with 6 bases of the junction left unmatched. The germline gives CDR1 MNHEY, CDR2 SVGAGI. The CDR3 sequence is CASTLDRANTEAFF. Written as DNA, the CDR3 is TGTGCCAGCACTTTAGACAGGGCGAACACTGAAGCTTTCTTT.

This clone appeared once. The genes are TRBV20-1 and TRBJ1-2; D is unclear. There are 11 residues in the CDR3. The germline CDR1 and CDR2 sequences are DFQATT and SNEGSKA (reference sequence). Trimming took off 1 base at V and 4 bases at J, with 4 bases between the two ends. This chain's CDR3 is CSARVVYGYTF. CDR3 in DNA: TGCAGTGCTAGAGTAGTCTATGGCTACACCTTC.

CDR3 region: CASSLSVREGDYGYTF. The CDR3 coding sequence is TGTGCCAGCAGCTTGTCCGTGCGGGAGGGTGACTATGGCTACACCTTC. V usage is TRBV5-4 and J usage is TRBJ1-2; D not resolved. V gave up 1 base and J gave up 3 bases, with 16 bases separating them. Germline CDR1 and CDR2: SGHNT and YYREEE (reference sequence). The CDR3 runs 16 residues. The full variable domain, with the rest looked up from reference TRBV5-4 and TRBJ1-2, is ETGVTQSPTHLIKTRGQQVTLRCSSQSGHNTVSWYQQALGQGPQFIFQYYREEENGRGNFPPRFSGLQFPNYSSELNVNALELDDSALYLCASSLSVREGDYGYTFGSGTRLTVV.

The rearrangement uses TRBV7-2 and TRBJ2-5, with 10 bases that match TRBD2. This CDR3 is built from 17 residues. After removal of 4 bases from V and 5 bases from J, the junction contained 13 bases not matched to a gene. Germline values: CDR1 SGHTA, CDR2 FQGNSA. This CDR3 reads CASSYLGLAGGIETQYF. DNA of the CDR3: TGTGCCAGCAGCTATTTGGGGTTAGCGGGGGGCATTGAGACCCAGTACTTC.

The V gene is TRBV3-1 (or the pseudogene TRBV3-2), the J gene TRBJ2-3; D ambiguous. Per the germline V gene, CDR1 is LGHDT and CDR2 is YNNKEL (reference sequence). Trimming removed 0 bases from V and 11 bases from J, with 15 bases in between. The CDR3 length is 14 residues. Written as DNA, the CDR3 is TGTGCCAGCAGCCAAGATAGTAACCGAAATGAGCAGTATTTT. Translation gives CASSQDSNRNEQYF.

This clone occurred once. DNA of the CDR3: TGTGCCAGCAGCGGTGCTCCTACGTTCACTGAAGCTTTCTTT. Translation gives CASSGAPTFTEAFF. The chain links TRBV9 to TRBJ1-1, with D hard to call. Germline V gene sequence: CDR1 SGDLS, CDR2 YYNGEE. V dropped 3 bases and J dropped 4 bases, with 13 bases sitting between them. This CDR3 has 14 residues.

The chain employs TRBV9 and TRBJ2-4, with D possibly being TRBD2 (5 bases). V was pared by 3 bases and J by 6 bases, with 10 bases between. This CDR3 spans 13 amino acids. CDR1 is SGDLS, CDR2 YYNGEE, per germline. The CDR3 here is CASSAPAGNIQYF. DNA for the CDR3: TGTGCCAGCAGCGCACCGGCGGGAAACATTCAGTACTTC.

The V and J genes are TRBV29-1 and TRBJ1-4; TRBD1 matches at 10 bases. CDR3 length: 13 amino acids. The V gene end was trimmed by 6 bases and the J gene end by 5 bases; junction bases not matched to a gene: 3. CDR1 is SQVTM, CDR2 ANQGSEA, per germline. Written as DNA, the CDR3 is TGCAGCGTCACGACAGGGGGCAATGAAAAACTGTTTTTT. The encoded protein is CSVTTGGNEKLFF.

This chain connects TRBV12-3 or TRBV12-4 to TRBJ1-5; TRBD1 agrees at 8 bases. This CDR3 is 13 amino acids long. Losses at the gene ends were 5 bases for V and 7 bases for J; bases not matched to a gene: 4. The CDR3 nucleotides read TGTGCCAGCAGTGGAGCAGGGGGCCAGCCCCAGCATTTT. Encoded protein: CASSGAGGQPQHF.

This clone has a handful of counts. This rearrangement joins TRBV19 to TRBJ1-2; tentatively, D is TRBD1 (6 bases). Germline assignment: CDR1 LNHDA and CDR2 SQIVND (reference sequence). V dropped 0 bases and J dropped 4 bases, with 12 bases sitting between them. The CDR3 sequence is 15 residues long. The CDR3 reads CASSIDQTGSYGYTF. The DNA of the CDR3 is TGTGCCAGTAGTATAGATCAAACAGGGTCCTATGGCTACACCTTC.

This rearrangement joins TRBV6-1 to TRBJ1-2, with 7 bases lining up with TRBD1. The CDR3 is 13 residues long. From germline, CDR1 is MNHNS and CDR2 SASEGT. Trimming removed 7 bases from V and 6 bases from J; junction bases left unmatched: 8. DNA for the CDR3: TGTGCCAGCAAGCTAACAGGGGAAGATGGCTACACCTTC. It yields the protein CASKLTGEDGYTF.

The V and J genes are TRBV3-1 (or the pseudogene TRBV3-2) and TRBJ2-3; 7 bases map to TRBD2. The CDR3 runs to 16 residues. CDR1 LGHDT and CDR2 YNNKEL come from the germline V gene (reference sequence). V lost 3 bases and J lost 2; bases outside the gene matches: 8. CDR3 loop: CASSQRKRGVTDTQYF. For the CDR3, the DNA is TGTGCCAGCAGCCAGAGGAAGCGGGGCGTCACAGATACGCAGTATTTT.

DNA of the CDR3: TGCGCCAGCAGCCAAGCGGGGTATGGCTACACCTTC. Translated: CASSQAGYGYTF. The chain has TRBV4-1 and TRBJ1-2; no reliable D call. Trimming took off 1 base at V and 5 bases at J, with 5 bases between the two ends. The CDR3 totals 12 residues. Germline V CDR1 and CDR2: MGHRA, YSYEKL.

The rearrangement links TRBV6-2 or TRBV6-3 to TRBJ1-6; the D gene is possibly TRBD1 (5 bases). The CDR3 has 15 residues. V was pared by 4 bases and J by 9 bases, with 16 bases between. Germline V gene lookup returns CDR1 MNHEY and CDR2 SVGEGT. CDR3 nucleotide sequence: TGTGCCAGCAGTTTTTCGGGACGGGGGAGTTCACCCCTCCACTTT. Amino acid sequence: CASSFSGRGSSPLHF.

The chain has TRBV25-1 and TRBJ1-2; 7 bases agree with TRBD1. Unmatched junction bases numbered 10, after V lost 4 bases and J lost 5 bases. The CDR3 has 15 residues. The germline CDR1 and CDR2 sequences are MGHDK and SYGVNS. CDR3: CASSGDRADKYGYTF. The DNA of the CDR3 is TGTGCCAGCAGTGGAGACAGGGCGGATAAATATGGCTACACCTTC.

J is TRBJ1-5 and V is TRBV6-2 or TRBV6-3, with 8 nucleotides matching TRBD1. This CDR3 contains 15 residues. V lost 2 bases, J lost 5 bases, and 5 bases stayed unmatched. The germline gives CDR1 MNHEY, CDR2 SVGEGT. CDR3 sequence: CASSYGAGGYQPQHF. In nucleotides, the CDR3 is TGTGCCAGCAGTTACGGGGCAGGGGGCTATCAGCCCCAGCATTTT.

CDR3 DNA sequence: TGTGCCAGCTCACCCTGGACAGGGATGAACACTGAAGCTTTCTTT. This gives the protein CASSPWTGMNTEAFF. The chain joins TRBV18 to TRBJ1-1, with TRBD1 matching 8 bases. Germline V CDR1 and CDR2: KGHSH, LQKENI. The J segment lost 0 bases and the V segment lost 3 bases, leaving 3 bases of the junction unmatched. The CDR3 consists of 15 residues.

The chain is built from TRBV7-2 and TRBJ1-5, with no clear D. Trimming stripped 6 bases from V and 4 bases from J, with 13 bases between. The germline V gene encodes CDR1 SGHTA and CDR2 FQGNSA. The CDR3 has 14 amino acids. CDR3 sequence (DNA): TGTGCCAGCAGTAAGAACCGGGTTAATCAGCCCCAGCATTTT. This encodes CASSKNRVNQPQHF.

A few counts support this clone. The rearrangement links TRBV5-1 to TRBJ1-1; D unresolved. This CDR3 spans 13 amino acids. Trimming took 2 bases from V and 3 from J, leaving 8 bases between them. Germline CDR1 SGHRS, CDR2 YFSETQ. The CDR3 DNA reads TGCGCCAGCAGCTTTGGTGGGCACACTGAAGCTTTCTTT. Translating gives CASSFGGHTEAFF.

This clone was recorded once. The chain has TRBV5-5 and TRBJ2-5; perhaps TRBD1 as D (6 bases). V lost 2 bases and J lost 5, with 10 bases in between. The CDR3 consists of 13 residues. Germline assignment: CDR1 SGHKS and CDR2 YYEKEE (reference sequence). CDR3 DNA sequence: TGTGCCAGCAGCTTATACAGGGTGGAGACCCAGTACTTC. Protein: CASSLYRVETQYF.

The chain uses TRBV20-1 and TRBJ2-5; D remains ambiguous. V was clipped by 5 bases and J by 3 bases, with 16 bases between them. Per germline, CDR1 DFQATT and CDR2 SNEGSKA (reference sequence). The CDR3 has 14 amino acids. The CDR3 sequence: CSARDSLLKETQYF. CDR3 bases: TGCAGTGCTCGTGACTCACTACTGAAAGAGACCCAGTACTTC.

The rearrangement links TRBV6-5 to TRBJ2-5, with D perhaps matching TRBD1 (7 bases). The V end was cut by 7 bases, the J end by 5 bases, with 14 bases between. Germline CDR1 MNHEY, CDR2 SVGAGI. This CDR3 has 13 residues. CDR3 bases: TGTGCCAGCAAGCAGGGGGGCCTCGAGACCCAGTACTTC. Translation gives CASKQGGLETQYF.

The chain recombines TRBV7-2 with TRBJ1-2, with 9 bases aligning to TRBD1. The V gene end was trimmed by 5 bases and the J gene end by 6 bases; junction bases not matched to a gene: 10. This CDR3 region has 15 residues. Germline CDR1 is SGHTA and CDR2 is FQGNSA. The CDR3, as DNA: TGTGCCAGCAGCAATGCCGGGACAGGGTTTAATGGCTACACCTTC. Amino acid sequence: CASSNAGTGFNGYTF.